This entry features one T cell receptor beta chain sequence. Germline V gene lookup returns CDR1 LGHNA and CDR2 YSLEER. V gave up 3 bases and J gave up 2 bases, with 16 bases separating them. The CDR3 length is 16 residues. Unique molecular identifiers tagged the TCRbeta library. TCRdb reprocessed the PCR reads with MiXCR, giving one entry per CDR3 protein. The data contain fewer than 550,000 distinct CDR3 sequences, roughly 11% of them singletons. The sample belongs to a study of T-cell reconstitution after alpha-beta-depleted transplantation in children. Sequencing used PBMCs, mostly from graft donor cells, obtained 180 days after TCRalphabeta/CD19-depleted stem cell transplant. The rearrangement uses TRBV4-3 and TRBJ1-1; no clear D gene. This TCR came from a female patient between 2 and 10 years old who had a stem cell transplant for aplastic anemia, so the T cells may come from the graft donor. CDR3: CASSQGRVVDNTEAFF. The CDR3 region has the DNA TGCGCCAGCAGCCAGGGCCGGGTCGTTGATAACACTGAAGCTTTCTTT.